This T cell receptor beta chain was documented in a study of molecular identifiers for immune sequencing clone quantification. Points on this clonotype: The antigen is not known. Here the CDR3 omits its conserved ending phenylalanine or tryptophan, so a read error is the likely source.

Study-wide results and caveats: Jurkat TCR RNA spiked in from one cell reportedly remained identifiable amid approximately 1 million naive cells. Whereas naive cells kept under 1% of molecules in clones above 20 RNA copies, such clones held over 98% in effectors.

MiXCR, run by TCRdb on the PCR reads, gives a single entry per CDR3 protein. This table holds about 640,000 distinct CDR3 sequences, roughly 21% found once. It was from approximately 22,000 to 940,000 sorted cells, with 10%, 30% or 50% RNA, that naive CD8 libraries came. This TCR derives from a human donor in good health. Some libraries in this study had Jurkat cell RNA spiked in. Source material: naive CD8+ T cells from blood, with Jurkat cell RNA spiked in. Specified subset: FACS-sorted CD8+CD4-CCR7+CD45RA+ naive T cells.

The CDR3 sequence: CASKLQGLENVQFL. The DNA for the CDR3 is TGTGCCAGCAAACTACAGGGGCTGGAAAATGTGCAGTTCCTC. This sequence joins TRBV12-3 or TRBV12-4 and TRBJ2-1; TRBD1 aligns across 7 bases. The CDR3 runs 14 residues.